This is a list of T cell receptor beta chains from one sample in a study of T cells expressing NK-cell markers. TCRdb re-analyzed the 5' RACE reads; it lists each CDR3 protein once, without DNA. The sample includes about 260,000 distinct CDR3 sequences. Sequencing used blood T cells: a sorted CD56 or NKG2C T cell subset, CD4+ or CD8+ T cells, or bulk PBMC T cells (not recorded which). Receptor source: a woman between 18 and 70 years old in good health. The CDR3 runs from the conserved cysteine through the conserved F or W. Fields, in order: J gene, V gene, CDR3 protein.

j_gene: TRBJ1-5; v_gene: TRBV2; CDR3aa: CASRPTGQGSNQPQHF
j_gene: TRBJ2-2; v_gene: TRBV30; CDR3aa: CAWSPGRTGELFF
j_gene: TRBJ2-3; v_gene: TRBV20-1; CDR3aa: CSASPLAGTDTQYF
j_gene: TRBJ2-7; v_gene: TRBV20-1; CDR3aa: CSARLSKPTYEQYF
j_gene: TRBJ1-5; v_gene: TRBV29-1; CDR3aa: CSVGQGFDQPQHF
j_gene: TRBJ2-3; v_gene: TRBV4-3; CDR3aa: CASSPGQQWADTQYF
j_gene: TRBJ2-2; v_gene: TRBV29-1; CDR3aa: CSVQDRVGIGELFF
j_gene: TRBJ2-3; v_gene: TRBV2; CDR3aa: CASSETTVLTDTQYF
j_gene: TRBJ2-1; v_gene: TRBV20-1; CDR3aa: CSARVGGGTSYNEQFF
j_gene: TRBJ1-5; v_gene: TRBV25-1; CDR3aa: CASRGTGENQPQHF
j_gene: TRBJ2-7; v_gene: TRBV28; CDR3aa: CASSLDPRTSGAMYEQYF
j_gene: TRBJ2-3; v_gene: TRBV7-3; CDR3aa: CASSFGQQDTQYF
j_gene: TRBJ2-2; v_gene: TRBV7-2; CDR3aa: CASSRESDSVTGELFF
j_gene: TRBJ1-2; v_gene: TRBV7-2; CDR3aa: CASSWDRVLPNYGYTF
j_gene: TRBJ1-5; v_gene: TRBV5-5; CDR3aa: CASSLATGTGFGQPQHF
j_gene: TRBJ1-2; v_gene: TRBV12-3/TRBV12-4; CDR3aa: CASSPTPRGSAGYTF
j_gene: TRBJ1-6; v_gene: TRBV29-1; CDR3aa: CSVKWDSSYNSPLHF
j_gene: TRBJ2-5; v_gene: TRBV20-1; CDR3aa: CSAPGQGVRETQYF
j_gene: TRBJ2-5; v_gene: TRBV5-1; CDR3aa: CASSLFRGETQYF
j_gene: TRBJ1-5; v_gene: TRBV30; CDR3aa: CAWSPADGEPQHF
j_gene: TRBJ2-7; v_gene: TRBV18; CDR3aa: CASSHPIRPYEQYF
j_gene: TRBJ2-2; v_gene: TRBV7-6; CDR3aa: CASSLVGLAGGLTGELFF
j_gene: TRBJ2-1; v_gene: TRBV24-1; CDR3aa: CATSDTPSGRNEQFF
j_gene: TRBJ2-3; v_gene: TRBV7-2; CDR3aa: CASSPPSSTDTQYF
j_gene: TRBJ2-1; v_gene: TRBV20-1; CDR3aa: CSARLATNYNEQFF
j_gene: TRBJ1-2; v_gene: TRBV7-2; CDR3aa: CASSQNRGLGYGYTF
j_gene: TRBJ2-1; v_gene: TRBV7-2; CDR3aa: CASSPHGLAAYNEQFF